What follows are 6 T cell receptor beta chains derived from one specimen sequenced in a study of cytomegalovirus exposure and HLA in healthy donors. 60 Vbeta and 13 Jbeta primers were used in PCR. Profiling relied on immunoSEQ multiplex PCR, and the TCRdb table lists in-frame clones only, not all of them. The table lists under 200,000 clones, around 84% of them singletons. The sample was PBMCs. Receptors were obtained from a young woman in good health and CMV-seronegative.

The J gene is TRBJ2-2, the V gene TRBV16; D remains unclear. V was pared by 5 bases and J by 2 bases, with 3 bases between. Germline CDR1 and CDR2: KGHSY and FQNENV. This CDR3 has 12 residues. CDR3 in amino acids: CASSYNTGELFF. The CDR3 bases are TGTGCCAGCAGCTATAACACCGGGGAGCTGTTTTTT.

CDR3 sequence reads: CASGLVQRGLLTSGSTDTQYF. CDR3 sequence (DNA): TGTGCTAGTGGTTTGGTACAACGGGGGCTACTGACTAGCGGCAGCACAGATACGCAGTATTTT. J is TRBJ2-3 and V is TRBV12-5; 9 positions match TRBD2. The CDR3 length is 21 residues. The trim removed 0 bases at V and 0 bases at J, leaving 16 bases unmatched. The germline V gene has CDR1 LGHNT and CDR2 FRNRAP.

The V gene is TRBV4-2, the J gene TRBJ2-5; the match to TRBD2 covers 8 bases. Matching the DNA end better, TRBJ2-7 makes the J call doubtful. The CDR3 has 16 residues. Germline CDR1 is LGHNA and CDR2 is YNFKEQ. The CDR3 region is CASSQGDRAGGYEQYF. The CDR3 nucleotides are TGTGCCAGCAGCCAAGGAGACCGGGCGGGAGGCTACGAGCAGTACTTC.

The sample holds a few counts of this clone. V usage is TRBV5-4 and J usage is TRBJ2-3; D is uncertain. The CDR3 is 15 residues long. With 0 bases removed from V and 0 bases from J, the gap between germline ends came to 8 bases. Germline V CDR1 and CDR2: SGHNT, YYREEE (reference sequence). This CDR3 is CASSLDLVSTDTQYF. As DNA, the CDR3 is TGTGCCAGCAGCTTGGATCTAGTTAGCACAGATACGCAGTATTTT.

The J gene is TRBJ2-1, the V gene TRBV30; 13 bases fit TRBD2. V lost 8 bases, J lost 8 bases, and 9 bases stayed unmatched. Germline V gene lookup returns CDR1 GTSNPN and CDR2 SVGIG (reference sequence). CDR3 length: 14 residues. The CDR3 coding sequence is TGTGCCGCCCCGGGACTAGCGGGATGGTATGAGCAGTTCTTC. It is translated as CAAPGLAGWYEQFF.

J is TRBJ2-3 and V is TRBV30; 11 positions agree with TRBD2. Germline CDR1 reads GTSNPN; CDR2 reads SVGIG (reference sequence). The CDR3 has 14 residues. Trimming at V came to 5 bases and at J to 1 base, leaving 2 bases not matched to a gene. This chain's CDR3 is CAWAGLAGTDTQYF. For the CDR3, the DNA is TGTGCCTGGGCGGGACTAGCGGGCACAGATACGCAGTATTTT.